These T cell receptor beta chains were read from a single sample in a study of CD8+CD57+ T cells in acquired aplastic anemia. TCRdb recomputed calls from the reads with MiXCR, one row per CDR3 protein. The table records about 35,000 distinct CDR3 sequences, around 80% of them present only once. Sequenced material: sorted CD4+, CD8+, or CD8+CD57+ T cells (not recorded which) from PBMCs. Receptors originate from a human donor in good health, serving as a control. The CDR3 runs from the conserved cysteine through the conserved F or W. A D gene is named only where the DNA matches it firmly. Expanded clones get a size class; other rows say once, few or many, or leave the size out.

cdr3_aa cdr3_nt v_call cdr3_length d_call j_call clone_size
CASTQGRSYTGELFF TGTGCCAGTACCCAGGGGAGGAGTTACACCGGGGAGCTGTTTTTT TRBV19 15 . TRBJ2-2 .
CATSSARLQETQYF TGTGCCACCAGCAGCGCCCGACTTCAAGAGACCCAGTACTTT TRBV15 14 . TRBJ2-5 .
CAINEDRSASEQYF TGTGCCATTAATGAGGACAGGTCCGCATCCGAGCAGTACTTC TRBV10-3 14 TRBD1 TRBJ2-7 .
CASSLSGDLNSPLHF TGTGCCAGCAGCTTAAGTGGCGACTTAAATTCACCCCTCCACTTT TRBV7-2 15 . TRBJ1-6 few
CASSLEGRGSYEQYF TGTGCCAGCAGCTTAGAGGGACGGGGCTCCTACGAGCAGTACTTC TRBV11-2 15 . TRBJ2-7 .
CASSRTGTAGNTIYF TGTGCCAGTAGTAGAACAGGGACTGCTGGAAACACCATATATTTT TRBV19 15 . TRBJ1-3 .
CSASLKGQSPLHF TGCAGTGCTAGTCTAAAGGGCCAGTCACCCCTCCACTTT TRBV20-1 13 . TRBJ1-6 .
CASCLGTADSPLHF TGTGCCAGCTGCCTCGGGACAGCGGATTCACCCCTCCACTTT TRBV7-3 14 TRBD1 TRBJ1-6 .
CASSLVPGAGGYTF TGTGCCAGCAGCTTAGTGCCGGGGGCAGGGGGCTACACCTTC TRBV7-9 14 . TRBJ1-2 few
CASSQFLQGDRYEQYF TGCGCCAGCAGCCAATTCTTGCAGGGGGATAGATACGAGCAGTACTTC TRBV4-3 16 TRBD1 TRBJ2-7 .
CASREVPGQQNSPLHF TGTGCCAGCAGGGAAGTCCCGGGACAGCAGAATTCACCCCTCCACTTT TRBV2 16 TRBD1 TRBJ1-6 .
CASSLSLPYSGSPLHF TGTGCCAGCAGTTTATCCCTCCCCTATTCGGGGTCACCCCTCCACTTT TRBV12-3/TRBV12-4 16 . TRBJ1-6 .
CASSLVRTDTQYF TGTGCCAGCAGCTTAGTTCGGACAGATACGCAGTATTTT TRBV7-3 13 . TRBJ2-3 .
CSPTLAGSSYNEQFF TGCAGTCCCACTTTAGCGGGGAGCTCCTACAATGAGCAGTTCTTC TRBV20-1 15 TRBD2 TRBJ2-1 medium-sized
CATGGGTGASEQYF TGTGCCACGGGAGGAGGGACAGGTGCTAGCGAGCAGTACTTC TRBV10-3 14 . TRBJ2-7 .
CAISESTSGGFSYEQYF TGTGCCATCAGTGAGTCGACTAGCGGGGGGTTCTCCTACGAGCAGTACTTC TRBV10-3 17 TRBD2 TRBJ2-7 .
CATSTGYPYGYTF TGTGCCACGTCGACAGGGTACCCTTATGGCTACACCTTC TRBV24-1 13 TRBD1 TRBJ1-2 .
CATSGPQGSSYEQYF TGTGCCACCAGTGGTCCACAGGGGAGCTCCTACGAGCAGTACTTC TRBV24-1 15 TRBD1 TRBJ2-7 .
CASSYLTGTNYGYTF TGTGCCAGCAGTTACCTTACGGGGACCAACTATGGCTACACCTTC TRBV6-5 15 . TRBJ1-2 .
CASSIEGPQPQHF TGTGCCAGTAGTATAGAGGGGCCCCAGCCCCAGCATTTT TRBV19 13 . TRBJ1-5 .
CASSRGGLGSYEQYF TGTGCCAGCAGCCGGGGGGGGCTAGGCTCCTACGAGCAGTACTTC TRBV7-9 15 TRBD2 TRBJ2-7 .
CASSQSSFQETQYF TGTGCCAGCAGCCAGTCCTCGTTCCAAGAGACCCAGTACTTC TRBV7-6 14 . TRBJ2-5 .
CATSRDLGGFGTQYF TGTGCCACCAGCAGAGATCTGGGGGGGTTTGGGACCCAGTACTTC TRBV15 15 TRBD2 TRBJ2-5 .
CATSRGGPEQFF TGTGCCACCAGCAGAGGGGGCCCTGAGCAGTTCTTC TRBV15 12 . TRBJ2-1 .
CAISRGSEAFF TGTGCCATCAGCAGGGGTTCTGAAGCTTTCTTT TRBV10-3 11 . TRBJ1-1 .
CASSLAGEALMNTEAFF TGCGCCAGCAGCTTGGCTGGGGAAGCATTAATGAACACTGAAGCTTTCTTT TRBV5-1 17 . TRBJ1-1 many
CASSLGLASEQFF TGTGCCAGCAGCTTAGGACTAGCGAGTGAGCAGTTCTTC TRBV11-3 13 TRBD2 TRBJ2-1 .
CASRWTGGAYTGELFF TGTGCCAGCAGGTGGACAGGGGGCGCGTACACCGGGGAGCTGTTTTTT TRBV2 16 TRBD1 TRBJ2-2 .
CASSLVRGHGYTF TGTGCCAGCAGCTTAGTCAGGGGGCACGGCTACACCTTC TRBV7-8 13 TRBD1 TRBJ1-2 .
CASTRQDGSPLHF TGTGCCAGTACCCGACAGGACGGTTCACCCCTCCACTTT TRBV19 13 . TRBJ1-6 .
CAISDGMNTEAFF TGTGCCATCAGTGACGGCATGAACACTGAAGCTTTCTTT TRBV10-3 13 . TRBJ1-1 .
CASSLALGSRYGYTF TGTGCCAGCAGCTTAGCGCTAGGGTCTCGATATGGCTACACCTTC TRBV7-6 15 . TRBJ1-2 .
CASSLSPTVYQETQYF TGTGCCAGCAGCTTGTCCCCGACAGTGTACCAAGAGACCCAGTACTTC TRBV5-5 16 . TRBJ2-5 .
CAIGDLYEQYF TGTGCCATCGGAGACCTCTACGAGCAGTACTTC TRBV10-3 11 . TRBJ2-7 few
CASSVASGGNEQYF TGTGCCAGCAGCGTAGCCAGCGGGGGCAACGAGCAGTACTTC TRBV9 14 TRBD2 TRBJ2-7 .
CASSLSDRDTEAFF TGTGCCAGCAGCCTCTCCGACAGGGATACTGAAGCTTTCTTT TRBV6-4 14 TRBD1 TRBJ1-1 .
CATRTSGSSDTQYF TGTGCCACCAGGACTAGCGGGAGTTCAGATACGCAGTATTTT TRBV24-1 14 TRBD2 TRBJ2-3 .
CASSLDRGTGNYGYTF TGTGCCAGCAGCTTAGATAGGGGGACAGGGAACTATGGCTACACCTTC TRBV11-2 16 TRBD1 TRBJ1-2 .
CASRDGQRYGYTF TGTGCCAGCAGGGATGGACAGCGCTATGGCTACACCTTC TRBV6-2/TRBV6-3 13 . TRBJ1-2 .